In this sample, the clone carrying this T cell receptor beta chain turned up a few times. Amplified regions were TCR beta CDR3 sequences from RNA transcripts. Researchers ran a first-round RT-PCR on the TCR CDR3 using the HTBI primer set. In TCRdb, the multiplex PCR reads were re-called with MiXCR into one record per CDR3 protein. The table records 400,000 to 500,000 distinct CDR3 sequences, around an eighth of them present only once. This sample stems from a study of T cells in Graves' hyperthyroidism and ophthalmopathy. CDR1 and CDR2 (germline): MGHRA, YSYEKL. V trimming: 0 bases; J trimming: 6 bases; junction bases outside the gene matches: 6. The length of the CDR3 is 15 residues. Stable Graves' hyperthyroidism denoted no ophthalmopathy progression over 18 months.

Sequencing was performed on blood. The sequence derives from a woman in her late teens or twenties with Graves' hyperthyroidism. The chain recombines TRBV4-1 with TRBJ2-7; 9 nucleotides match TRBD1. The CDR3 is CASSQEGQGTPEQYF. The CDR3 coding sequence is TGCGCCAGCAGCCAAGAAGGACAGGGGACCCCCGAGCAGTACTTC.